Listed below are T cell receptor beta chains from one sample, sequenced in a study of CXCR3-negative and CXCR3-positive naive CD8 T cells. TCRdb reworked the 5' RACE reads into one entry per CDR3 protein, no DNA. Recorded for this sample: 150,000 to 180,000 distinct CDR3 sequences. Sequences were obtained from naive CXCR3+ CD8+ T cells from blood. These receptors were obtained from a human donor in good health. Some clones in this sample may be carry-over from other donors' samples. Both conserved end residues are part of each CDR3.

V: TRBV6-5; J: TRBJ1-1; CDR3: CASSAEVNTEAFF
V: TRBV7-9; J: TRBJ2-1; CDR3: CASSLAGQLNNEQFF
V: TRBV7-9; J: TRBJ2-7; CDR3: CASTYLGSSYEQYF
V: TRBV12-3/TRBV12-4; J: TRBJ1-1; CDR3: CASGSRQNTEAFF
V: TRBV5-1; J: TRBJ2-1; CDR3: CASSLVETSSYNEQFF
V: TRBV4-1; J: TRBJ2-1; CDR3: CASSQGTNRDEQFF
V: TRBV7-9; J: TRBJ1-2; CDR3: CASPQPTVRANYGYTF
V: TRBV19; J: TRBJ2-2; CDR3: CASTLTTNTGELFF
V: TRBV20-1; J: TRBJ2-7; CDR3: CSARARRANPTYEQYF
V: TRBV28; J: TRBJ1-1; CDR3: CASMGGGTEAFF
V: TRBV11-2; J: TRBJ2-2; CDR3: CASSLWQGASGELFF
V: TRBV7-9; J: TRBJ2-3; CDR3: CASLPLTGADTQYF
V: TRBV7-9; J: TRBJ2-1; CDR3: CASSSRGNHEQFF
V: TRBV4-3; J: TRBJ1-1; CDR3: CASSLSQYLEAFF
V: TRBV7-2; J: TRBJ1-5; CDR3: CASSVGQGANQPQHF
V: TRBV6-2/TRBV6-3; J: TRBJ1-5; CDR3: CASASGTGNNQPQHF
V: TRBV5-1; J: TRBJ2-7; CDR3: CASSYTGTYEQYF
V: TRBV19; J: TRBJ1-1; CDR3: CATRIGGEGTEAFF
V: TRBV30; J: TRBJ1-1; CDR3: CAWDREMNTEAFF
V: TRBV28; J: TRBJ2-7; CDR3: CASQGLAGDPYEQYF
V: TRBV6-5; J: TRBJ2-2; CDR3: CASTSGENTGELFF
V: TRBV15; J: TRBJ1-5; CDR3: CATSTTGSVQPQHF
V: TRBV28; J: TRBJ1-2; CDR3: CASGDLGTSYGYTF
V: TRBV12-5; J: TRBJ1-5; CDR3: CASGLKGQVNSNQPQHF
V: TRBV7-9; J: TRBJ1-4; CDR3: CASSSGYNEKLFF
V: TRBV7-9; J: TRBJ2-7; CDR3: CASSPSAGVSYEQYF
V: TRBV28; J: TRBJ2-1; CDR3: CASSTRDPRIYLSYNEQFF
V: TRBV6-5; J: TRBJ2-1; CDR3: CASSTREVHNEQFF